This TCR beta chain was identified in a study of response to subunit inactivated influenza vaccine. This clonotype has a handful of counts. TCRdb re-derived calls from the RT-PCR reads in MiXCR, one entry per CDR3 protein. Among roughly 620,000 distinct CDR3 sequences listed, roughly 10% were seen once. These data were likewise used in another study, on T cells expressing NK-cell markers. Per that study: TCR beta cDNA was made by 5'RACE template switching with UMIs. In a handful of donors, dominant clonotypes made up 28.3-60.1% of CD3+CD56-NKG2C+ cells.

The clonotype was recovered from a man aged 50 to 60 who received an inactivated influenza vaccine. The sequencing here drew on PBMCs from blood, taken on the day of vaccination.

The CDR3 here is CATSGGTSGRSVVYEQYF. The CDR3 DNA reads as TGTGCCACCAGTGGGGGGACTAGCGGGAGAAGTGTTGTCTACGAGCAGTACTTC. V usage is TRBV24-1 and J usage is TRBJ2-7; 14 bases fit TRBD2. Germline V gene sequence: CDR1 KGHDR, CDR2 SFDVKD. V shed 5 bases and J 3 bases; nucleotides not matched to a gene: 11. This CDR3 is 18 amino acids long.